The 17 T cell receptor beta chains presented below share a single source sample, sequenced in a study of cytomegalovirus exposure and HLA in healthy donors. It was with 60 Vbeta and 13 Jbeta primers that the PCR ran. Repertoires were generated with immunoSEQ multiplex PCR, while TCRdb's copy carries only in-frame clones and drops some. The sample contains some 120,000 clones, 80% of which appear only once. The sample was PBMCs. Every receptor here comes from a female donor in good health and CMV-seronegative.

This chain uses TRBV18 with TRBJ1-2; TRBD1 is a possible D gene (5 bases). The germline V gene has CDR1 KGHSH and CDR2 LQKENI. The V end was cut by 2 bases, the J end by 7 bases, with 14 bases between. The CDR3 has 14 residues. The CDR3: CASSPGRETAGYTF. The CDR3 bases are TGTGCCAGCTCACCAGGCAGGGAAACGGCTGGCTACACCTTC.

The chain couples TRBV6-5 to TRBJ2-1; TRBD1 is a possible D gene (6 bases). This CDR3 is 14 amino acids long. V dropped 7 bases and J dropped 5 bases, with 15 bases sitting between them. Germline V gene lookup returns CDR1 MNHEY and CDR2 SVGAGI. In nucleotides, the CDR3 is TGTGCCAGCATGAGAGGACAGATCGACAATGAGCAGTTCTTC. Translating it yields CASMRGQIDNEQFF.

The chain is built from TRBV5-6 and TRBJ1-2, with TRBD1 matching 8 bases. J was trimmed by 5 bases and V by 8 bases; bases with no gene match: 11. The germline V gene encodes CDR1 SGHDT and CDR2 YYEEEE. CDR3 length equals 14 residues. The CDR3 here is CASRRTGGRYGYTF. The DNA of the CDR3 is TGTGCCAGTCGAAGAACAGGGGGTCGGTATGGCTACACCTTC.

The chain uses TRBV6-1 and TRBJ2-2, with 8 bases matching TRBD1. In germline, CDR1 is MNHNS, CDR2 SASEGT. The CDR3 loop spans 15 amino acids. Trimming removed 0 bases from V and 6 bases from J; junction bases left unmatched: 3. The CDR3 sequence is CASSEAQGAPGELFF. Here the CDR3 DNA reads TGTGCCAGCAGTGAAGCCCAGGGGGCCCCCGGGGAGCTGTTTTTT.

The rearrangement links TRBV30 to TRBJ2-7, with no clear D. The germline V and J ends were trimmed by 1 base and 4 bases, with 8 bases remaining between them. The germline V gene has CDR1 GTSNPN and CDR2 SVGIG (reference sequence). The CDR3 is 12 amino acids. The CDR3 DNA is TGTGCCTGGAGTGAGAACCGGTACGAGCAGTACTTC. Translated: CAWSENRYEQYF. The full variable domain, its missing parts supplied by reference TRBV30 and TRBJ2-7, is SQTIHQWPATLVQPVGSPLSLECTVEGTSNPNLYWYRQAAGRGLQLLFYSVGIGQISSEVPQNLSASRPQDRQFILSSKKLLLSDSGFYLCAWSENRYEQYFGPGTRLTVT.

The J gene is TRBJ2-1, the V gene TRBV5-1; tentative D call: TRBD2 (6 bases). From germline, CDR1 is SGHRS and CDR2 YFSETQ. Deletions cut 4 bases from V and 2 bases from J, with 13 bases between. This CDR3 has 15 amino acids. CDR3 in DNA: TGCGCCAGCAGCCAACCAGGAGGGGCCTACAATGAGCAGTTCTTC. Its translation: CASSQPGGAYNEQFF.

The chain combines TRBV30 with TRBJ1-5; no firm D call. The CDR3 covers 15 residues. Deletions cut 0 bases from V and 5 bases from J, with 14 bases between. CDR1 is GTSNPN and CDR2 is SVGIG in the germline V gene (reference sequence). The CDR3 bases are TGTGCCTGGAGTGTACTGGGTCGCGCGGATCAGCCCCAGCATTTT. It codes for CAWSVLGRADQPQHF.

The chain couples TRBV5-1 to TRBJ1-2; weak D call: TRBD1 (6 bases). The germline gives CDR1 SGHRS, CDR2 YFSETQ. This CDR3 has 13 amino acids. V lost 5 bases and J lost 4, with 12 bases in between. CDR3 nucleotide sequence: TGCGCCAGCAGTCTACAGGGTGGCTATGGCTACACCTTC. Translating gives CASSLQGGYGYTF.

The CDR3: CASSELGALSGNTIYF. CDR3 DNA sequence: TGCGCCAGCAGCGAATTGGGGGCCCTCTCTGGAAACACCATATATTTT. The chain uses TRBV5-1 and TRBJ1-3, with a possible D match to TRBD1 (6 bases). V gave up 4 bases and J gave up 0 bases, with 14 bases separating them. The CDR3 runs to 16 residues. CDR1 SGHRS and CDR2 YFSETQ come from the germline V gene.

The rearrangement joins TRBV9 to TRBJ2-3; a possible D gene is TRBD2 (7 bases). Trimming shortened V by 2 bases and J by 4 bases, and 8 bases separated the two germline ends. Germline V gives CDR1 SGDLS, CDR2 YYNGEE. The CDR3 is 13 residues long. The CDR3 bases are TGTGCCAGCAGCGTCGGGGGGCCAGATACGCAGTATTTT. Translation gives CASSVGGPDTQYF.

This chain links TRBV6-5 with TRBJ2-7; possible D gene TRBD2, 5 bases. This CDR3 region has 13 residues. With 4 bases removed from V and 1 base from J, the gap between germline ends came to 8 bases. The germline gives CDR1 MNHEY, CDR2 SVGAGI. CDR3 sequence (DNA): TGTGCCAGCAGTTCTCCGGGATCCTACGAGCAGTACTTC. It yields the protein CASSSPGSYEQYF.

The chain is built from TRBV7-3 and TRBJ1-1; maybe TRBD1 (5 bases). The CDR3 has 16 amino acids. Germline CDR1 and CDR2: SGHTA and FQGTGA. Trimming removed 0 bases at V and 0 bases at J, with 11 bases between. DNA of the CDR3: TGTGCCAGCAGCTTAACGGGGCCTGGGGTGAACACTGAAGCTTTCTTT. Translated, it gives CASSLTGPGVNTEAFF.

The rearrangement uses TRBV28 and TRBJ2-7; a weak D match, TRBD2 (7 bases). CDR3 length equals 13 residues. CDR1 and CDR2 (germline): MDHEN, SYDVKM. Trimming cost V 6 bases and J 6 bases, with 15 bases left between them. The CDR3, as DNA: TGTGCCAGCAGCCGTGGGGGCGGGGGCGAGCAGTACTTC. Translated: CASSRGGGGEQYF.

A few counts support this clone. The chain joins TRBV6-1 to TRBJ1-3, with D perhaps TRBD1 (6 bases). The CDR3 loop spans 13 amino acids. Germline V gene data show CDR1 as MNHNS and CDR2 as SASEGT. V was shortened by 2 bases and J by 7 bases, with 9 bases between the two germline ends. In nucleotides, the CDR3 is TGTGCCAGCAGTGAAACAGGGATTAACACCATATATTTT. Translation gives CASSETGINTIYF.

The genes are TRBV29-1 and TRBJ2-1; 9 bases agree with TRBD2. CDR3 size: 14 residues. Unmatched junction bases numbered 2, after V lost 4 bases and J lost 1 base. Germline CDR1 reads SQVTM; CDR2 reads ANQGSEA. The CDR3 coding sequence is TGCAGCGTTGCGCTAGCGGGGTCCTACAATGAGCAGTTCTTC. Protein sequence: CSVALAGSYNEQFF.

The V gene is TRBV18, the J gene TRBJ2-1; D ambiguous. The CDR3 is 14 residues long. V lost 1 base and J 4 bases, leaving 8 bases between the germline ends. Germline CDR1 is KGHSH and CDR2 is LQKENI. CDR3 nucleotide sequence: TGTGCCAGCTCACCACAGAGCAAATACAATGAGCAGTTCTTC. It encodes CASSPQSKYNEQFF.

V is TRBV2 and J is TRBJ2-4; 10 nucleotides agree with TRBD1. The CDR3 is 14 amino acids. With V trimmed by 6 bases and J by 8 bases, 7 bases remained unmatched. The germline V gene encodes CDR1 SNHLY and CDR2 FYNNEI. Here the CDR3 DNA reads TGTGCCAGCAGCGACAGGGGGCGCGGGGACATTCAGTACTTC. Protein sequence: CASSDRGRGDIQYF.